Sequencing of this T cell receptor (beta chain) was carried out in a study of tissue T cells after allogeneic stem cell transplantation. Data came from immunoSEQ multiplex PCR; TCRdb stores just in-frame clones and leaves some out. The profile shows 9,500 to 15,000 clones, 70% of them singletons. Study-level findings and limits: TCR repertoires tracked anatomic similarity, regardless of disease or transplant status. Tissue-detected TCR repertoire was only partly captured by blood and spleen T cells.

This clone showed up just a few times. Its antigen is unknown. This clonotype was obtained from a woman aged 18 to 55 with breast cancer. Sample: tissue from the right colon, taken at autopsy.

Written as DNA, the CDR3 is TGCGCCAGCAGCTTAGATACTGAAAAACTGTTTTTT. Protein: CASSLDTEKLFF. This chain joins TRBV5-1 and TRBJ1-4; the D is unclear. This CDR3 has 12 amino acids. V shed 2 bases and J shed 7 bases, with 6 bases lying between them. The germline CDR1 and CDR2 sequences are SGHRS and YFSETQ.